The rows below give T cell receptor beta chains drawn from one sample of a study of blood T cell repertoires in COVID-19. The repertoire was sequenced with immunoSEQ multiplex PCR; TCRdb's copy has only in-frame clones and lacks some. The sample lists roughly 220,000 clones; under 90% were seen once. The sequencing input was peripheral blood. These receptors all come from a man younger than 45 with active or convalescent COVID-19. Both conserved end residues are part of each CDR3. A D gene is named only where the DNA matches it firmly. Clone size is not always given. Where it is, it says once, few, many or a class for expanded clones.

size	D	V	J	CDR3	DNA
.	TRBD2	TRBV7-9	TRBJ2-3	CASSFIAGSDTQYF	TGTGCCAGCAGCTTCATAGCGGGTTCAGATACGCAGTATTTT
.	.	TRBV18	TRBJ1-4	CASSPWGNEKLFF	TGTGCCAGCTCACCGTGGGGCAATGAAAAACTGTTTTTT
once	TRBD1	TRBV7-8	TRBJ2-2	CAGKGTVNTGELFF	TGTGCCGGGAAGGGGACAGTGAACACCGGGGAGCTGTTTTTT
.	TRBD1	TRBV19	TRBJ2-7	CATGTGYEQYF	TGTGCCACGGGGACAGGCTACGAGCAGTACTTC
.	TRBD2	TRBV4-2	TRBJ2-5	CASSQGLERGGGETQYF	TGTGCCAGCAGCCAAGGTTTAGAGCGGGGGGGCGGAGAGACCCAGTACTTC
.	TRBD2	TRBV27	TRBJ2-2	CASSPIAGLGTGELFF	TGTGCCAGCAGCCCCATAGCGGGACTGGGAACCGGGGAGCTGTTTTTT
.	.	TRBV6-4	TRBJ2-7	CASNFWTDSYEQYF	TGTGCCAGCAATTTCTGGACAGACTCCTACGAGCAGTACTTC
.	TRBD2	TRBV3-1/TRBV3-2	TRBJ2-3	CASSPLGGDTDTQYF	TGTGCCAGCAGCCCATTGGGGGGGGACACAGATACGCAGTATTTT
.	.	TRBV7-8	TRBJ2-5	CASSSLGQLETQYF	TGTGCCAGCAGCTCCCTGGGCCAGCTCGAGACCCAGTACTTC
.	.	TRBV7-2	TRBJ1-2	CASSLSFTAVGGYTF	TGTGCCAGCAGCTTAAGTTTTACTGCGGTAGGTGGCTACACCTTC
once	.	TRBV19	TRBJ1-5	CASSRRQVGQPQHF	TGTGCCAGTAGCCGTAGACAGGTAGGGCAGCCCCAGCATTTT
.	.	TRBV5-4	TRBJ2-7	CASSLRGRHGLEQYF	TGTGCCAGCAGCTTGAGAGGGCGGCACGGGCTCGAGCAGTACTTC
once	.	TRBV28	TRBJ2-3	CASTPPGLDWDTQYF	TGTGCCAGCACCCCCCCCGGCCTCGACTGGGATACGCAGTATTTT
.	TRBD2	TRBV28	TRBJ2-1	CASSLRKIAGGLLNEQFF	TGTGCCAGCAGTTTACGAAAAATAGCGGGGGGGCTCCTCAATGAGCAGTTCTTC
.	.	TRBV27	TRBJ2-6	CASSLGPLSSGANVLTF	TGTGCCAGCAGTTTAGGTCCCCTGAGTTCTGGGGCCAACGTCCTGACTTTC
once	.	TRBV6-5	TRBJ1-2	CASSYSGSYYGYTF	TGTGCCAGCAGTTACTCTGGCTCCTACTATGGCTACACCTTC
.	.	TRBV18	TRBJ1-5	CASSLNGDILTSNQPQHF	TGTGCCAGCTCACTCAACGGGGACATTCTTACTAGCAATCAGCCCCAGCATTTT
.	.	TRBV28	TRBJ2-1	CASSLQGQQNEQFF	TGTGCCAGCAGTTTACAGGGGCAGCAAAATGAGCAGTTCTTC
few	TRBD1	TRBV19	TRBJ2-7	CASSAQGQRYEQYF	TGTGCCAGTAGTGCCCAGGGACAGCGATACGAGCAGTACTTC
.	.	TRBV19	TRBJ1-5	CASADRGTVSNQPQHF	TGTGCCAGTGCCGATAGGGGGACGGTAAGCAATCAGCCCCAGCATTTT
.	.	TRBV5-4	TRBJ1-4	CASSLVAGGNEKLFF	TGTGCCAGCAGCTTGGTGGCAGGTGGGAATGAAAAACTGTTTTTT
.	TRBD2	TRBV6-6	TRBJ2-1	CASRETSGRYNEQFF	TGTGCCAGCAGAGAGACTAGCGGGCGTTACAATGAGCAGTTCTTC
.	.	TRBV7-2	TRBJ2-1	CASSKLRDEQFF	TGTGCCAGCAGCAAACTTAGAGATGAGCAGTTCTTC
.	TRBD2	TRBV19	TRBJ2-2	CASTETSGRANTGELFF	TGTGCCAGTACGGAGACTAGCGGGAGGGCGAACACCGGGGAGCTGTTTTTT
.	TRBD2	TRBV24-1	TRBJ2-7	CATSDDGTSGSYEQYF	TGTGCCACCAGTGATGACGGGACTAGCGGTTCCTACGAGCAGTACTTC
.	.	TRBV12-2	TRBJ2-2	CASSERETGELFF	TGTGCAAGTTCCGAGCGGGAAACCGGGGAGCTGTTTTTT
.	.	TRBV7-8	TRBJ1-2	CASSLDRSYGYTF	TGTGCCAGCAGCCTCGACCGGAGCTATGGCTACACCTTC
.	TRBD2	TRBV11-2	TRBJ2-1	CASSRTGTSGRNEQFF	TGTGCCAGCAGCCGAACCGGGACTAGCGGGAGGAATGAGCAGTTCTTC
.	.	TRBV13	TRBJ2-4	CASSLGGSQGIQYF	TGTGCCAGCAGCTTAGGGGGGTCCCAGGGCATTCAGTACTTC